This T cell receptor beta chain was sequenced for a study of blood T cell repertoires in COVID-19. In Cohort 3, a recovered donor had either two negative PCRs, clearance, or symptom resolution. Trimming pared 0 bases from V and 2 bases from J, leaving 9 bases between. CDR3 length: 15 residues. CDR1 is SGHRS and CDR2 is YFSETQ in the germline V gene. Original methodology: Reference gene primer amplification gave estimated nucleated cell counts. Profiled with immunoSEQ multiplex PCR; TCRdb holds only in-frame clones, not every one. The DNA was the basis for D and trimming; V, J and clone size are from that table. The sample carries around 200,000 clones, 88% recorded once. This clone appeared a single time.

The genes are TRBV5-1 and TRBJ2-1, with unresolved D. The sequence was collected from a woman aged 30 to 39 who had recovered from COVID-19. Sample: PBMCs or T cells enriched from blood (not recorded which). The CDR3 loop reads CASSLDLVAYNEQFF. In DNA form, the CDR3 reads TGCGCCAGCAGCTTGGACCTCGTAGCCTACAATGAGCAGTTCTTC.